These T cell receptor beta chains were read from a single sample in a study of blood T cell repertoires in COVID-19. TCRdb's copy holds only in-frame clones and misses some; the assay was immunoSEQ multiplex PCR. The data show approximately 190,000 clones, roughly 80% seen once. Sequencing input: peripheral blood. The receptors were gathered from a man under 40 with active or convalescent COVID-19. Both conserved end residues are part of each CDR3. Fields, in order: V gene, clone size, J gene, D gene, CDR3 DNA, CDR3 protein. D genes are given only for firm matches. Clone sizes are given selectively: once, few, many, or a class where the clone is expanded.

V: TRBV11-2; size: few; J: TRBJ1-3; D: TRBD1; DNA: TGTGCCAGCAGCTTTCTACCGACAGGGGGCTTAGGAAACACCATATATTTT; CDR3: CASSFLPTGGLGNTIYF
V: TRBV5-1; size: NA; J: TRBJ2-3; D: TRBD1; DNA: TGCGCCAGCAGCTTGTCCGGACAGGGGGGGAATACGCAGTATTTT; CDR3: CASSLSGQGGNTQYF
V: TRBV7-3; size: NA; J: TRBJ1-5; D: NA; DNA: TGTGCCAGCAGCTTATCCCCCATTGGGCAGTCCAATCAGCCCCAGCATTTT; CDR3: CASSLSPIGQSNQPQHF
V: TRBV27; size: few; J: TRBJ2-3; D: NA; DNA: TGTGCCAGCAGTTTCCACACAGATACGCAGTATTTT; CDR3: CASSFHTDTQYF
V: TRBV7-8; size: NA; J: TRBJ1-5; D: TRBD1; DNA: TGTGCCAGCAGTTGGGACAGGGGGCAGGGACAGCCCCAGCATTTT; CDR3: CASSWDRGQGQPQHF
V: TRBV14; size: once; J: TRBJ2-1; D: TRBD1; DNA: TGTGCCAGCAGCCAAGTATCAAGGGCATTACTGGGACAGGCGCCCCACAATGAGCAGTTCTTC; CDR3: CASSQVSRALLGQAPHNEQFF
V: TRBV10-3; size: NA; J: TRBJ1-6; D: NA; DNA: TGTGCCATCAGTGAGTCGAGGACACTTAATAATTCACCCCTCCACTTT; CDR3: CAISESRTLNNSPLHF
V: TRBV28; size: NA; J: TRBJ1-2; D: TRBD1; DNA: TGTGCCAGCAGAACCGGGACAGGGAGAAGCTATGGCTACACCTTC; CDR3: CASRTGTGRSYGYTF
V: TRBV13; size: NA; J: TRBJ2-5; D: NA; DNA: TGTGCCAGCAGCTCCACGGAGGGGAGGTTGTTAGACGCCCAGTACTTC; CDR3: CASSSTEGRLLDAQYF
V: TRBV6-5; size: NA; J: TRBJ1-3; D: NA; DNA: TGTGCCAGCAGCGCAGGGGTTGGAAACACCATATATTTT; CDR3: CASSAGVGNTIYF
V: TRBV5-4; size: few; J: TRBJ1-3; D: TRBD1; DNA: TGTGCCAGCAGCTCTGACAGGGGCGCTGGAAACACCATATATTTT; CDR3: CASSSDRGAGNTIYF
V: TRBV2; size: NA; J: TRBJ1-1; D: TRBD1; DNA: TGTGCCAGCAGCACCCTGACAGGGGCCGCTGAAGCTTTCTTT; CDR3: CASSTLTGAAEAFF
V: TRBV7-8; size: NA; J: TRBJ2-1; D: NA; DNA: TGTGCCAGCAGCTTGGACAGCTCCTACAATGAGCAGTTCTTC; CDR3: CASSLDSSYNEQFF